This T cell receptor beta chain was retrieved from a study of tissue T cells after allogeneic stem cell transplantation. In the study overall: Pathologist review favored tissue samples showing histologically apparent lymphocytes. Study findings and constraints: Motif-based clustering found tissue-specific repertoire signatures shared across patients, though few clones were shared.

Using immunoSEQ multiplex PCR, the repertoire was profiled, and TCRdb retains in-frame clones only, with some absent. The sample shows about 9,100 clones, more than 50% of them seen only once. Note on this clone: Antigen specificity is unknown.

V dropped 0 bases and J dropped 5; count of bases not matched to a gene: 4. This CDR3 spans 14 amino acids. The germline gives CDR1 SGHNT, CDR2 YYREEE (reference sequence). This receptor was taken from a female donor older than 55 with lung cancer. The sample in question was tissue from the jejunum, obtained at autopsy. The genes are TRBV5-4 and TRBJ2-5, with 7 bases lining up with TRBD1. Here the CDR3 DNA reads TGTGCCAGCAGCTTGGGGACAGGAAGGGAGACCCAGTACTTC. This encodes CASSLGTGRETQYF.